This T cell receptor (beta chain) was sequenced for a study of T cell clonality in common variable immunodeficiency (dated by TCRdb to between 2015 and 2016). The study at large found these results: According to the authors, figuring out what caused the increased clonality in CVID would require sequencing the repertoires of T cell subpopulations. CVID TCRbeta sequences were reported to have fewer deletions and N-nucleotide insertions and to lack highly modified clones with 13 or more V deletions. CVID subjects shared fewer TCRbeta clones with each other than healthy controls did (p < 0.0001). Even though DNA input was equal, the average per sample came to about 81,820 unique sequences for controls compared with about 31,547 for CVID samples. Compared with healthy controls, CVID subjects showed increased TCRbeta clonality (t-test p = 0.018), a feature most characteristic of about a third of subjects. Correlations between repertoire features and clinical complications were limited by patient heterogeneity within the CVID cohort.

V is pruned by 5 bases and J by 8 bases, leaving 7 bases of the junction without a gene match. The germline V gene gives CDR1 as SQVTM and CDR2 as ANQGSEA. Measured from the cysteine to the phenylalanine, the CDR3 is 13 residues long. Only the CDR3 bases that were read are kept: 30 of them, in frame from base 1. This clone was seen at least ten times. No cognate antigen has been identified for it. The CDR3 end falls 3 residues outside the read, so it is completed with the germline J gene. CVID was diagnosed by standard criteria: serum IgG, IgA and/or IgM reduced below normal range, plus specific antibody deficiency. The CVID group comprised about 45 subjects, 15 or so female and approximately 29 male, aged roughly 9 to 65 years with a mean age of around 40. Predominantly Caucasian heritage was noted among both the CVID patients and the healthy controls. At the time of study participation, every CVID subject had been on replacement immunoglobulin therapy for at least one year. At blood collection, none of the CVID subjects was ill or on immunomodulatory or immunosuppressive medication. Heparinized peripheral whole blood samples of roughly 5 to 8.5 ml were obtained from each donor. Genomic DNA from adults with common variable immune deficiency (CVID) and from healthy adult controls was used for sequencing of TCRbeta CDR3 repertoires. To isolate peripheral blood mononuclear cells, diluted blood was subjected to density centrifugation over Hypaque 1077 or Ficoll-Paque. Genomic DNA was extracted from unsorted mononuclear cells by Qiagen column purification or by a centrifugation-based method.

Equivalent amounts of genomic DNA from CVID and control samples were used as sequencing input. For every sample, a 60 bp segment covering the rearranged TCRbeta CDR3 region was amplified and then sequenced. The immunoSEQ assay, a bias-corrected multiplex PCR combined with high-throughput sequencing, was used for TCRbeta amplification. The study's own analysis went as follows. Every unique nucleotide sequence counted as a clone and was annotated with V, D and J genes, copy number and frequency. Sequences were labeled productive if in frame, and non-productive if out of frame or containing stop codons. As previously described, clonality was calculated on the basis of Shannon's entropy. The predicted amino acid sequences of productive clones were used to derive mean CDR3 Kyte-Doolittle hydropathy. Scaled V gene usage was hierarchically clustered using Manhattan distance and complete linkage with the R hclust function. Clone sharing by CDR3 amino acid sequence was assessed by resampling 12 repertoires per group over 100 rounds. The repertoires were searched for approximately 70 published EBV-specific TCRbeta sequences and 200 to 300 published CMV-specific TCRbeta sequences. A couple of CVID samples yielding fewer than 10,000 sequences were excluded from analysis, leaving under 45 CVID repertoires. As stored in TCRdb, this immuneACCESS dataset retains in-frame rearrangements with V and J assigned. A fraction of the clones does not appear; measured against another copy, unresolved V genes explain less than half of the discrepancy, and the remainder lacks a known reason. D and trimming were read from the DNA, whereas the V and J calls and clone size are those reported in that table. The sample has about 19,000 clones on record, with no singletons. The ten largest clones take up about 25% of the sample.

The TCR was taken from a human donor with common variable immunodeficiency. The chain uses TRBV29-1 and TRBJ2-1; 9 junctional bases match TRBD2. Sequencing input: peripheral blood mononuclear cells. The CDR3 region has the sequence CSVFSGSIDEQFF. CDR3 DNA (partial): TGCAGCGTTTTTAGCGGGAGTATCGATGAG.